This T cell receptor beta chain is from a study of control samples from healthy donors and cancer patients. J was trimmed by 6 bases and V by 8 bases; bases with no gene match: 5. Germline CDR1 is MNHEY and CDR2 is SVGAGI. CDR3 size: 14 residues. The table came from immunoSEQ multiplex PCR; TCRdb's copy has only in-frame clones and leaves some out. The table has 70,000 to 90,000 clones, less than 95% seen once. The sequence came from a woman in her thirties or forties in good health. The chain couples TRBV6-5 to TRBJ2-1, with 12 positions matching TRBD1. The material sequenced was blood. The CDR3 region has the DNA TGTGCCAGCCCGGGACAGGGGGCGAGCAATGAGCAGTTCTTC. Protein product: CASPGQGASNEQFF.